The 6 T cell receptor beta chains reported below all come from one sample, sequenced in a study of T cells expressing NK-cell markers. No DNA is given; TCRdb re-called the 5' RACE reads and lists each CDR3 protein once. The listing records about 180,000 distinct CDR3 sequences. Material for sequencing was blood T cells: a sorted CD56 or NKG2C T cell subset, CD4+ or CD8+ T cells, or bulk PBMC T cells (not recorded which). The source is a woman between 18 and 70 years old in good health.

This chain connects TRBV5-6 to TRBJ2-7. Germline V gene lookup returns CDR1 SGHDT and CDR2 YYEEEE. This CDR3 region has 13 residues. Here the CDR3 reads CASSLQATYEQYF. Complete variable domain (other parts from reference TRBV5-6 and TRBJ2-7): DAGVTQSPTHLIKTRGQQVTLRCSPKSGHDTVSWYQQALGQGPQFIFQYYEEEERQRGNFPDRFSGHQFPNYSSELNVNALLLGDSALYLCASSLQATYEQYFGPGTRLTVT.

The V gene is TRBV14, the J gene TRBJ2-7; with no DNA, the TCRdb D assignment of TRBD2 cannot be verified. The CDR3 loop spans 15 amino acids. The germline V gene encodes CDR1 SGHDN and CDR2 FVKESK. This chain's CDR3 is CASSKDTRTSGEQYF.

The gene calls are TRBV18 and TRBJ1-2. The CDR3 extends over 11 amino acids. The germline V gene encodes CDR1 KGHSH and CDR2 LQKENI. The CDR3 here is CASSPGVGYTF.

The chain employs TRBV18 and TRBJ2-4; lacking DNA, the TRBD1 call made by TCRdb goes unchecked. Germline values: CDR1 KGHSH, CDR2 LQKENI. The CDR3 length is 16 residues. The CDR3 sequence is CASSSMGGTMKNIQYF.

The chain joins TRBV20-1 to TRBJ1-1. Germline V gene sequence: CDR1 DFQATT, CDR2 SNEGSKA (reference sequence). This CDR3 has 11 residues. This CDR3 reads CSASPNTEAFF.

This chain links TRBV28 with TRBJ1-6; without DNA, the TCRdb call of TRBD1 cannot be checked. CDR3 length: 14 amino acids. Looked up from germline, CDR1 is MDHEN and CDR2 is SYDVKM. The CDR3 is CASSPAQASSPLHF.